The 26 T cell receptor beta chains below all came from one sample that was sequenced in a study of blood T cells in healthy people across ages. Primed by a sample-barcoded 5' primer and a J-beta primer mix, a second PCR proceeded for about 7 to 11 cycles. Each CDR3 protein gets one entry after TCRdb re-called the 5' RACE reads with MiXCR. The sample holds about 1.6 million distinct CDR3 sequences; 34% are singletons and the top ten take about 11%. The source material was blood. Receptors were obtained from a woman younger than 45 in good health.

For this clonotype: Since a much larger clone is just one base distant, this may be a read error. V usage is TRBV10-3 and J usage is TRBJ2-3, with D maybe TRBD2 (6 bases). Germline assignment: CDR1 ENHRY and CDR2 SYGVKD. The CDR3 length is 11 residues. CDR3 in DNA: TGTGCCGGAGGGTTGGCAGATGCGCAGTATTTT. Translating it yields CAGGLADAQYF.

On this clonotype itself: A read error is possible here, since a much larger clone lies one base away. J is TRBJ2-1 and V is TRBV20-1; 11 bases are shared with TRBD2. CDR3 length equals 15 residues. V shed 3 bases, J shed 8 bases, and the junction held 9 bases outside the gene matches. Germline CDR1 is DFQATT and CDR2 is SNEGSKA (reference sequence). The DNA of the CDR3 is TGCAGTGCTAGGTTTAGCGGGAGGGCCGGAGATGAGCAGTTCTTC. It specifies CSARFSGRAGDEQFF.

This clonotype was counted only a few times. This chain joins TRBV5-6 and TRBJ2-4; weak D call: TRBD1 (5 bases). Germline lookup yields CDR1 SGHDT and CDR2 YYEEEE. The CDR3 runs to 14 residues. Trimming stripped 0 bases from V and 7 bases from J, with 11 bases between. CDR3 coding DNA: TGTGCCAGCAGCTTGGGACAGAATTTGAACATTCAGTACTTC. Its protein is CASSLGQNLNIQYF.

This clonotype was detected ten times or more. The gene calls are TRBV5-1 and TRBJ2-3; 7 bases align to TRBD2. This CDR3 comprises 15 residues. The germline CDR1 and CDR2 sequences are SGHRS and YFSETQ. With 0 bases clipped from V and 3 bases from J, the junction kept 4 bases outside the gene matches. The CDR3 sequence is CASSLEGSGTDTQYF. The CDR3 nucleotides are TGCGCCAGCAGCTTGGAAGGTAGCGGGACAGATACGCAGTATTTT. The whole variable domain, remainder taken from reference TRBV5-1 and TRBJ2-3, is KAGVTQTPRYLIKTRGQQVTLSCSPISGHRSVSWYQQTPGQGLQFLFEYFSETQRNKGNFPGRFSGRQFSNSRSEMNVSTLELGDSALYLCASSLEGSGTDTQYFGPGTRLTVL.

This clonotype was seen more than once but under ten times. V and J are TRBV28 and TRBJ2-7, with 7 positions matching TRBD2. Germline trimming cut 6 bases from V and 0 bases from J; bases unmatched to any gene: 8. Germline V gives CDR1 MDHEN, CDR2 SYDVKM. This CDR3 region has 15 residues. CDR3 bases: TGTGCCAGCAGCTCACAAGCGGGAAGCTCCTACGAGCAGTACTTC. Protein: CASSSQAGSSYEQYF.

This clonotype was recorded once. The rearrangement joins TRBV3-1 to TRBJ2-3; 14 positions match TRBD2. The CDR3 loop spans 18 amino acids. Germline CDR1 LGHDT, CDR2 YNNKEL (reference sequence). V was pared by 3 bases and J by 3 bases, with 8 bases of the junction left unmatched. DNA for the CDR3: TGTGCCAGCAGCCAGAGGACTAGCGGGGGGTTGGCGACAGATACGCAGTATTTT. Protein: CASSQRTSGGLATDTQYF.

In its sample, this clonotype was seen a few times. The chain uses TRBV20-1 and TRBJ1-5; D is unresolved. With 3 bases removed from V and 0 bases from J, the gap between germline ends came to 9 bases. The germline gives CDR1 DFQATT, CDR2 SNEGSKA (reference sequence). The CDR3 loop spans 14 amino acids. The CDR3, as DNA: TGCAGTGCTAGCGGCATCAATAGCAATCAGCCCCAGCATTTT. Residues: CSASGINSNQPQHF.

This chain connects TRBV9 to TRBJ2-1; D might be TRBD2 (6 bases). The germline V gene encodes CDR1 SGDLS and CDR2 YYNGEE. V lost 0 bases and J lost 7, with 14 bases in between. CDR3 size: 15 residues. As DNA, the CDR3 is TGTGCCAGCAGCGTAGAGGGAGGCCTTCAGAATGAGCAGTTCTTC. Amino acids: CASSVEGGLQNEQFF.

This chain uses TRBV5-6 with TRBJ2-3; possible D gene TRBD1, 7 bases. The germline gives CDR1 SGHDT, CDR2 YYEEEE. The CDR3 contains 16 residues. V lost 3 bases, J lost 0 bases, and 14 bases lay in between. The CDR3 sequence: CASSWGRGASTDTQYF. The CDR3 DNA follows: TGTGCCAGCAGCTGGGGCAGGGGGGCTAGCACAGATACGCAGTATTTT.

This clonotype occurred many times. The CDR3 bases are TGCAGCGTTGCAGGGGCTAGCGGGGGGTTGAATGAGCAGTTCTTC. Amino acids: CSVAGASGGLNEQFF. This chain connects TRBV29-1 to TRBJ2-1, with 11 bases that match TRBD2. The CDR3 consists of 15 residues. The trim removed 4 bases at V and 7 bases at J, leaving 9 bases unmatched. The germline V gene encodes CDR1 SQVTM and CDR2 ANQGSEA.

The J gene is TRBJ1-5, the V gene TRBV18, with D uncertain. CDR1 and CDR2 (germline): KGHSH, LQKENI. The CDR3 is 14 residues long. The ends were cut back, 1 base at V and 0 bases at J, with 4 bases in the middle. CDR3 nucleotide sequence: TGTGCCAGCTCACCACAGAATAGCAATCAGCCCCAGCATTTT. The encoded protein is CASSPQNSNQPQHF.

This clonotype was detected many times. The CDR3 nucleotides read TGTGCTAGTGGTTTGTGGGAGAACTATGGCTACACCTTC. Translated, it gives CASGLWENYGYTF. The chain is built from TRBV12-5 and TRBJ1-2; no clear D gene. The CDR3 has 13 amino acids. V dropped 2 bases and J dropped 2 bases, with 6 bases sitting between them. Per the germline V gene, CDR1 is LGHNT and CDR2 is FRNRAP.

This clonotype was detected a few times. This chain links TRBV4-1 with TRBJ2-4; the match to TRBD2 covers 7 bases. The better agreement between TRBJ2-7 and the DNA end casts doubt on the J call. The V gene's germline CDR1 is MGHRA and CDR2 YSYEKL. This CDR3 spans 15 amino acids. The chain's CDR3 is CASSQAPGEGYEQYF. The DNA of the CDR3 is TGCGCCAGCAGCCAAGCACCCGGGGAGGGCTACGAGCAGTACTTC.

V gene TRBV7-9 combines with J gene TRBJ2-5; 10 bases agree with TRBD1. This CDR3 is built from 15 residues. Trimming took 4 bases from V and 5 from J; bases not matched to a gene: 7. CDR1 is SEHNR, CDR2 FQNEAQ, per germline (reference sequence). The CDR3 nucleotides read TGTGCCAGCAGCTCCCGACAGGGGGCCGGGGAGACCCAGTACTTC. This translates into CASSSRQGAGETQYF. The variable domain in full, with the rest retrieved from reference TRBV7-9 and TRBJ2-5, is DTGVSQNPRHKITKRGQNVTFRCDPISEHNRLYWYRQTLGQGPEFLTYFQNEAQLEKSRLLSDRFSAERPKGSFSTLEIQRTEQGDSAMYLCASSSRQGAGETQYFGPGTRLLVL.

This clonotype was counted a few times. V is TRBV14 and J is TRBJ2-5; the D call may be TRBD1 or TRBD2 (5 bases each). Between the trimmed V and J ends, which lost 4 bases and 0 bases, there was a span of 15 bases. Germline V CDR1 and CDR2: SGHDN, FVKESK. This CDR3 is built from 16 residues. CDR3 in amino acids: CASSPPWDGYQETQYF. CDR3 in DNA: TGTGCCAGCAGCCCACCATGGGACGGTTACCAAGAGACCCAGTACTTC.

Only a few counts were recorded for this clonotype. V usage is TRBV5-1 and J usage is TRBJ1-2, with TRBD1 matching over 7 bases. This CDR3 is built from 14 residues. Per the germline V gene, CDR1 is SGHRS and CDR2 is YFSETQ. V shed 3 bases, J shed 8 bases, and the junction held 10 bases outside the gene matches. This CDR3 is CASSSPGQPSGYTF. CDR3 in DNA: TGCGCCAGCAGCTCCCCGGGACAGCCCTCGGGCTACACCTTC. Drawing the rest from reference TRBV5-1 and TRBJ1-2, the complete variable domain is KAGVTQTPRYLIKTRGQQVTLSCSPISGHRSVSWYQQTPGQGLQFLFEYFSETQRNKGNFPGRFSGRQFSNSRSEMNVSTLELGDSALYLCASSSPGQPSGYTFGSGTRLTVV.

The V call is TRBV14, the J call TRBJ2-7, with D possibly matching TRBD1 (5 bases). The CDR3 totals 16 residues. Germline CDR1 SGHDN, CDR2 FVKESK. Trimming took off 0 bases at V and 3 bases at J, with 15 bases between the two ends. The CDR3 sequence: CASSQDPGRPYYEQYF. As DNA, the CDR3 is TGTGCCAGCAGCCAAGATCCAGGGCGCCCCTACTACGAGCAGTACTTC.

This chain links TRBV7-9 with TRBJ1-5; 8 nucleotides align to TRBD1. The CDR3 runs to 13 residues. Germline V gene lookup returns CDR1 SEHNR and CDR2 FQNEAQ (reference sequence). Trimming removed 4 bases from V and 10 bases from J; junction bases left unmatched: 6. CDR3 coding DNA: TGTGCCAGCAGCTCAGACAGGGGAAGACCCCAGCATTTT. Encoded protein: CASSSDRGRPQHF. Supplemented by reference TRBV7-9 and TRBJ1-5, the full variable domain reads DTGVSQNPRHKITKRGQNVTFRCDPISEHNRLYWYRQTLGQGPEFLTYFQNEAQLEKSRLLSDRFSAERPKGSFSTLEIQRTEQGDSAMYLCASSSDRGRPQHFGDGTRLSIL.

The chain carries TRBV7-9 and TRBJ1-4; unclear D gene. The V end was cut by 5 bases, the J end by 0 bases, with 10 bases between. This CDR3 has 15 residues. CDR1 is SEHNR, CDR2 FQNEAQ, per germline (reference sequence). CDR3 sequence: CASSLGLSTNEKLFF. For the CDR3, the DNA is TGTGCCAGCAGCCTTGGACTGTCAACTAATGAAAAACTGTTTTTT.

This chain joins TRBV21-1 and TRBJ2-5; TRBD2 is the table's D call and was not checked against the DNA. TRBV21-1 is reported as a pseudogene. CDR3 length equals 17 residues. CDR3 in DNA: TGTGCCAGCAGCAAAACCTCGCCACGAGGGGAGGGAGAGACCCAGTACTTC. As protein: CASSKTSPRGEGETQYF.

This clonotype was seen more than once but under ten times. The chain links TRBV7-9 to TRBJ2-7; 10 bases agree with TRBD1. Germline CDR1 is SEHNR and CDR2 is FQNEAQ (reference sequence). This CDR3 has 15 amino acids. The V and J ends lost 5 bases and 5 bases, in that order; junction bases with no gene match: 9. The CDR3 nucleotides read TGTGCCAGCAGCCATGTGACAGGGGGCTTCAACGAGCAGTACTTC. Amino acid sequence: CASSHVTGGFNEQYF. Supplemented by reference TRBV7-9 and TRBJ2-7, the full variable domain reads DTGVSQNPRHKITKRGQNVTFRCDPISEHNRLYWYRQTLGQGPEFLTYFQNEAQLEKSRLLSDRFSAERPKGSFSTLEIQRTEQGDSAMYLCASSHVTGGFNEQYFGPGTRLTVT.

This rearrangement joins TRBV30 to TRBJ2-7; TRBD2 matches at 11 bases. CDR1 and CDR2 from the germline V gene are GTSNPN and SVGIG (reference sequence). The CDR3 is 14 residues long. The V and J ends lost 5 bases and 0 bases, in that order; junction bases with no gene match: 3. The CDR3 nucleotides are TGTGCCTGGGGAACTAGCGGGAGCTCCTACGAGCAGTACTTC. As protein: CAWGTSGSSYEQYF. Looking up the rest from reference TRBV30 and TRBJ2-7 gives the full variable domain: SQTIHQWPATLVQPVGSPLSLECTVEGTSNPNLYWYRQAAGRGLQLLFYSVGIGQISSEVPQNLSASRPQDRQFILSSKKLLLSDSGFYLCAWGTSGSSYEQYFGPGTRLTVT.

This clonotype was observed a few times. The V and J genes are TRBV18 and TRBJ1-2; D remains unclear. Germline V gene data show CDR1 as KGHSH and CDR2 as LQKENI. Trimming removed 4 bases at V and 1 base at J, with 13 bases between. The CDR3 is 15 amino acids. The CDR3 bases are TGTGCCAGCTCACGCCCCGAGGCGAATAACTATGGCTACACCTTC. This translates into CASSRPEANNYGYTF.

This clonotype was observed a handful of times. The V gene is TRBV20-1, the J gene TRBJ2-6; 10 bases match TRBD1. Germline CDR1 reads DFQATT; CDR2 reads SNEGSKA (reference sequence). V was pared by 6 bases and J by 0 bases, with 8 bases of the junction left unmatched. This CDR3 comprises 17 residues. Here the CDR3 reads CSAERQGAISGANVLTF. Written as DNA, the CDR3 is TGCAGTGCGGAGAGACAGGGGGCAATCTCTGGGGCCAACGTCCTGACTTTC.

The rearrangement uses TRBV5-1 and TRBJ2-1, with a tentative D call TRBD2 (5 bases). Trimming stripped 4 bases from V and 7 bases from J, with 12 bases between. The CDR3 runs to 13 residues. Germline-derived CDR1 and CDR2 are SGHRS and YFSETQ. This CDR3 is CASSPSGFNEQFF. CDR3 sequence (DNA): TGCGCCAGCAGCCCCTCGGGGTTTAATGAGCAGTTCTTC.

The chain has TRBV4-1 and TRBJ1-1, with D unresolved. The CDR3 is 16 amino acids. The germline V gene encodes CDR1 MGHRA and CDR2 YSYEKL. The V gene lost 1 base and the J gene lost 0 bases, with 12 bases spanning the gap. CDR3 residues: CASSQGGKGMNTEAFF. CDR3 coding DNA: TGCGCCAGCAGCCAAGGTGGTAAAGGGATGAACACTGAAGCTTTCTTT.